The TCR beta chain under discussion was sequenced for a study of control samples from healthy donors and cancer patients. The germline gives CDR1 ENHRY, CDR2 SYGVKD. With V trimmed by 10 bases and J by 2 bases, 15 bases remained unmatched. The CDR3 contains 18 residues. Produced via immunoSEQ multiplex PCR; TCRdb's table is partial and in-frame only. The table includes 140,000 or so clones, around 90% detected once. This chain connects TRBV10-3 to TRBJ2-3; 13 bases fit TRBD2. The sequence came from a man between 25 and 39 years old in good health. The sample comprised blood. CDR3 loop: CATNLGLAGAPPTDTQYF. DNA of the CDR3: TGTGCCACCAACCTAGGACTAGCGGGAGCCCCCCCCACAGATACGCAGTATTTT.